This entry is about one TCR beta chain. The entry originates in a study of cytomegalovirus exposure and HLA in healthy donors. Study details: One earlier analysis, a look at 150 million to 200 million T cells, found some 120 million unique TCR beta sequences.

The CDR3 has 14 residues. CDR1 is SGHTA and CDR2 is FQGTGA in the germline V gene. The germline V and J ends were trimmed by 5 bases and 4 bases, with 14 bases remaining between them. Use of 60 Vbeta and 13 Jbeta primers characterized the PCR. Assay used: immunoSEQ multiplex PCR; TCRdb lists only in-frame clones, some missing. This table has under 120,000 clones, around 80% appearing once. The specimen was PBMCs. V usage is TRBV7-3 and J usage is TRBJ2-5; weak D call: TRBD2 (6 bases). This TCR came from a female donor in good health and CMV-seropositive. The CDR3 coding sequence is TGTGCCAGCAGCCCCTTTGGAGGGGTAGAGACCCAGTACTTC. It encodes CASSPFGGVETQYF.